This T cell receptor beta chain came from a study of blood T cell repertoires in COVID-19. As handled by the study authors: Reference gene primer amplification yielded estimated nucleated cell counts. This table comes from immunoSEQ multiplex PCR, and its TCRdb copy is limited to in-frame clones, with some not included. V, J and clone size reflect that table, while D and trimming were determined from the DNA. This sample has about 220,000 clones, with approximately 81% found just once. The CDR3 covers 17 residues. Deletions cut 6 bases from V and 1 base from J, with 22 bases between. Germline V CDR1 and CDR2: MDHEN, SYDVKM.

The V and J genes are TRBV28 and TRBJ2-7, with a weak D call TRBD2 (6 bases). The clonotype originates from a man aged 25 to 40 with active or convalescent COVID-19. Sample: peripheral blood. The CDR3 coding sequence is TGTGCCAGCAGGACCGGATTACTAGCTTCAGCTTCCTACGAGCAGTACTTC. This translates into CASRTGLLASASYEQYF.